Following are 6 T cell receptor beta chains from one sample sequenced in a study of human T cells and chemical hapten exposure. Treatment defined: therapeutic diphenylcyclopropenone sensitization with weekly scalp DPC. The library put unique molecular identifiers onto individual cDNA molecules. TCRdb ran MiXCR on the reads and lists one entry per CDR3 protein. In the table there are thousands of distinct CDR3 sequences, roughly half of which are singletons. The sample consisted of whole blood, taken before DPC sensitization or 2, 6, or about 24 weeks after (not recorded which). All receptors derive from an adult with alopecia areata. Some clones in this sample may be carry-over from other donors' samples. This table probably holds off-target reads from a library built for another chain.

The chain uses TRBV6-1 and TRBJ2-3, with D maybe TRBD2 (7 bases). The CDR3 runs 14 residues. V shed 7 bases and J shed 4 bases, with 15 bases lying between them. Germline CDR1 is MNHNS and CDR2 is SASEGT. Here the CDR3 reads CASNRGGEADTQYF. CDR3 DNA: TGTGCCAGCAATAGGGGGGGAGAGGCAGATACGCAGTATTTT.

This clonotype has only one observation. This sequence joins TRBV12-3 or TRBV12-4 and TRBJ2-3; TRBD2 matches 11 bases. The CDR3 has 14 amino acids. With 6 bases clipped from V and 2 bases from J, the junction kept 1 base outside the gene matches. CDR3 amino acids: CASRLAGVTDTQYF. CDR3 coding DNA: TGTGCCAGCAGACTAGCGGGGGTCACAGATACGCAGTATTTT.

On this clonotype: One end of the junction does not line up with germline, which may come from a read error. This sequence joins TRBV6-6 and TRBJ2-7, with 10 positions matching TRBD2. CDR1 and CDR2 from the germline V gene are MNHNY and SVGAGI (reference sequence). CDR3 length: 14 residues. CDR3 loop: CASRTTSGSFEQYF. The CDR3 coding sequence is TGTGCCAGCAGAACGACTAGCGGGTCCTTCGAGCAGTACTTC.

The chain links TRBV18 to TRBJ2-1; tentative D call: TRBD1 (6 bases). The CDR3 consists of 17 residues. V was shortened by 4 bases and J by 0 bases, with 16 bases between the two germline ends. Germline CDR1 KGHSH, CDR2 LQKENI. The CDR3 nucleotides read TGTGCCAGCTCACAAAATCAGGGGCACAGCTCCTACAATGAGCAGTTCTTC. Translation: CASSQNQGHSSYNEQFF.

This clonotype was found once. The chain joins TRBV18 to TRBJ1-5; D is ambiguous. V was shortened by 3 bases and J by 7 bases, with 10 bases between the two germline ends. The CDR3 consists of 13 residues. Germline assignment: CDR1 KGHSH and CDR2 LQKENI. CDR3 bases: TGTGCCAGCTCACCCCTCTCCTGGCAGCCCCAGCATTTT. This translates into CASSPLSWQPQHF.

The chain uses TRBV20-1 and TRBJ2-7; maybe TRBD1 (6 bases). This CDR3 contains 13 residues. V was trimmed by 5 bases and J by 7 bases, leaving 18 bases between them. Germline V CDR1 and CDR2: DFQATT, SNEGSKA (reference sequence). The CDR3 reads CSAPGDTEREQYF. The CDR3 nucleotides are TGCAGTGCTCCTGGGGACACCGAAAGGGAGCAGTACTTC.